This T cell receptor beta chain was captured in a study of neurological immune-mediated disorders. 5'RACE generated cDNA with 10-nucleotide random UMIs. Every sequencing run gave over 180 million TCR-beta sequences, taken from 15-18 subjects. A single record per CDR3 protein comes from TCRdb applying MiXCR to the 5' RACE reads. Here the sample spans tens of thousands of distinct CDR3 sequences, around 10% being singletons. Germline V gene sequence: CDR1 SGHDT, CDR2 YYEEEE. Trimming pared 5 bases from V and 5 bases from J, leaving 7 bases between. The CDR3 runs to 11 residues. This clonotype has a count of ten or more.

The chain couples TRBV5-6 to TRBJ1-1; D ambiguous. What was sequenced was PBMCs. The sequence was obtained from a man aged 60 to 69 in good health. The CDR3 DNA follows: TGTGCCAGCAGGGGTGGAACTGAAGCTTTCTTT. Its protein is CASRGGTEAFF.